This T cell receptor beta chain stems from a study of T cells after yellow fever vaccination. MiXCR, run by TCRdb on the 5' RACE reads, gives a single entry per CDR3 protein. The sample shows 500,000 to 700,000 distinct CDR3 sequences, approximately 21% of them seen only once. Germline CDR1 SGHAT, CDR2 FQNNGV. The V segment lost 3 bases and the J segment 5 bases; nucleotides outside the gene matches: 5. The CDR3 extends over 15 amino acids. The material sequenced was PBMCs, taken 15 days after the yellow fever booster vaccination. This chain connects TRBV11-2 to TRBJ2-7; 12 nucleotides line up with TRBD2. This receptor was identified in a man aged 25-45 years who received the YFV17D yellow fever vaccine. The DNA of the CDR3 is TGTGCCAGCAGCTTCGAGACTAGCGGGAGTAACGAGCAGTACTTC. It specifies CASSFETSGSNEQYF.